The entry that follows covers one TCR beta chain sequence. The antigen is unknown. The junction had 7 bases not matched to a gene; V was cut back by 7 bases and J by 2 bases. Germline CDR1 LNHDA, CDR2 SQIVND (reference sequence). The CDR3 length is 15 residues. Here immunoSEQ multiplex PCR was the method, and the copy in TCRdb shows in-frame clones only, minus some. The top ten clones hold approximately 5.3% of a sample with 25,000 to 35,000 clones, approximately 90% of them seen once. The record originates from a study of T cells in localized non-small cell lung cancer. Study-wide results and caveats: Median detection of top 100 tumor clones in adjacent lung was approximately 50 clones. Uninvolved adjacent lung had more T cell clonality than any other tissue, topping tumor.

The chain links TRBV19 to TRBJ2-1; 8 bases map to TRBD1. The material was PBMCs, obtained before any cancer treatment. The receptor's source is a man between 35 and 75 years old with stage II lung adenocarcinoma. Written as DNA, the CDR3 is TGTGCCAGTACCGACCGACAGGGGCCCTACAATGAGCAGTTCTTC. As protein: CASTDRQGPYNEQFF. Supplemented by reference TRBV19 and TRBJ2-1, the full variable domain reads DGGITQSPKYLFRKEGQNVTLSCEQNLNHDAMYWYRQDPGQGLRLIYYSQIVNDFQKGDIAEGYSVSREKKESFPLTVTSAQKNPTAFYLCASTDRQGPYNEQFFGPGTRLTVL.